What follows is one T cell receptor (beta chain) and its context. Measured with immunoSEQ multiplex PCR; TCRdb has only the in-frame clones, and not every one. The repertoire holds 55,000 to 65,000 clones, with more than 70% as singletons. The sample originates from a study of OX40 agonist ivuxolimab in advanced cancers. Trimming took 3 bases from V and 0 from J, leaving 11 bases between them. Per the germline V gene, CDR1 is SGHRS and CDR2 is YFSETQ. CDR3 size: 15 residues. The source material was CD4+ or CD8+ T cells sorted from blood, sampled in a trial of the OX40 agonist ivuxolimab. This rearrangement joins TRBV5-1 to TRBJ2-3; D is possibly TRBD1 or TRBD2 (5 bases each). This TCR came from an adult with an advanced solid tumor such as melanoma, head and neck, liver or kidney cancer. CDR3 DNA sequence: TGCGCCAGCAGCTGGGGGACGCTGAGCACAGATACGCAGTATTTT. Protein product: CASSWGTLSTDTQYF.